This TCR beta chain was profiled in a study of T cell repertoires in cytomegalovirus infection. The wider study: Carrying CMV and the relevant HLA type showed in public TCR beta signatures.

Germline CDR1 reads SGHVS; CDR2 reads FQNEAQ. V dropped 5 bases and J dropped 6; count of bases not matched to a gene: 14. The CDR3 consists of 16 residues. TCRdb processed the reads anew with MiXCR; each CDR3 protein has one entry. The data contain around 550,000 distinct CDR3 sequences, around 27% of them singletons. Note on this clonotype: As yet, its antigen is unknown.

Points from the study as a whole: HLA-C-restricted CMV-specific TCR beta clonotypes prevailed in the ex vivo response.

Sequenced input: PBMCs. The TCR was taken from a human donor in good health (CMV status not recorded). Some clones in this sample may be carry-over from other donors' samples. V and J are TRBV7-8 and TRBJ1-2; 8 bases align to TRBD1. CDR3 protein: CASSENRKTGVDGYTF. The DNA of the CDR3 is TGTGCCAGCAGCGAGAATAGAAAGACAGGGGTTGATGGCTACACCTTC.